Shown below are 10 T cell receptor beta chains from a single sample sequenced in a study of control samples from healthy donors and cancer patients. This table comes from immunoSEQ multiplex PCR, and its TCRdb copy is limited to in-frame clones, with some not included. The sample holds tens of thousands of clones, about 89% seen once. Sequencing input: PBMCs. The receptors were gathered from a woman in her forties or fifties with colorectal cancer.

The chain carries TRBV5-1 and TRBJ2-5; 8 nucleotides line up with TRBD2. Germline V gene sequence: CDR1 SGHRS, CDR2 YFSETQ. The CDR3 has 14 amino acids. J lost 2 bases, V lost 0 bases, and 0 bases had no gene match. The CDR3 DNA reads as TGCGCCAGCAGCTTGGGACTAGCGCAAGAGACCCAGTACTTC. The encoded protein is CASSLGLAQETQYF.

The J gene is TRBJ1-1, the V gene TRBV3-1 (or the pseudogene TRBV3-2); TRBD1 might be the D (6 bases). Germline CDR1 reads LGHDT; CDR2 reads YNNKEL (reference sequence). The CDR3 has 12 amino acids. V was clipped by 2 bases and J by 11 bases, with 12 bases between them. In DNA, the CDR3 is TGTGCCAGCAGCCAAACAGGGCTGTGGGCTTTCTTT. Translating gives CASSQTGLWAFF.

The chain uses TRBV27 and TRBJ2-2; either TRBD1 or TRBD2 may supply D (5 bases each). The CDR3 is 15 amino acids. V was pared by 5 bases and J by 4 bases, with 14 bases between. Looked up from germline, CDR1 is MNHEY and CDR2 is SMNVEV (reference sequence). Here the CDR3 DNA reads TGTGCCAGCAGTCGCTTGAAAGGGACCACCGGGGAGCTGTTTTTT. Protein sequence: CASSRLKGTTGELFF.

V usage is TRBV5-4 and J usage is TRBJ1-2; maybe TRBD1 (5 bases). Looked up from germline, CDR1 is SGHNT and CDR2 is YYREEE (reference sequence). The CDR3 covers 13 residues. V lost 1 base, J lost 5 bases, and 9 bases lay in between. DNA of the CDR3: TGTGCCAGCAGCTTGTTCGGGGGTTATGGCTACACCTTC. This sequence encodes CASSLFGGYGYTF.

V is TRBV4-1 and J is TRBJ2-1, with TRBD2 matching over 8 bases. The CDR3 covers 19 residues. Unmatched junction bases numbered 13, after V lost 3 bases and J lost 0 bases. Germline CDR1 is MGHRA and CDR2 is YSYEKL. The CDR3 protein is CASSQAVAGIPSSYNEQFF. CDR3 coding DNA: TGCGCCAGCAGCCAGGCGGTAGCGGGGATTCCCTCCTCCTACAATGAGCAGTTCTTC.

The chain carries TRBV6-5 and TRBJ1-1; D possibly corresponds to TRBD1 (6 bases). From germline, CDR1 is MNHEY and CDR2 SVGAGI. The CDR3 sequence is 14 residues long. V lost 6 bases, J lost 0 bases, and 11 bases lay in between. The CDR3 DNA is TGTGCCAGCAGCAAAACAGGGTTGAACACTGAAGCTTTCTTT. Translated, it gives CASSKTGLNTEAFF.

This clone was observed a single time. The V gene is TRBV10-3, the J gene TRBJ2-3, with D perhaps matching TRBD1 or TRBD2 (5 bases each). Trimming left V 10 bases short and J 2 bases short, with 13 bases between. Germline CDR1 and CDR2: ENHRY and SYGVKD. CDR3 length: 13 residues. CDR3 amino acids: CATGTGNTDTQYF. The DNA of the CDR3 is TGTGCCACGGGGACCGGCAACACAGATACGCAGTATTTT.

The chain recombines TRBV6-6 with TRBJ1-2; 9 nucleotides align to TRBD1. The CDR3 covers 14 residues. After removal of 9 bases from V and 5 bases from J, the junction contained 10 bases not matched to a gene. Germline V gene lookup returns CDR1 MNHNY and CDR2 SVGAGI (reference sequence). The CDR3 reads CASEGDREGYGYTF. CDR3 nucleotide sequence: TGTGCCAGTGAAGGGGACAGGGAAGGGTATGGCTACACCTTC.

The chain couples TRBV21-1 to TRBJ2-7; whether TRBD2, the table's D call, matches the DNA was not checked. TRBV21-1 is a known pseudogene. This CDR3 has 16 residues. The CDR3 region is CASSNGGGIFSYEQYV. In DNA, the CDR3 is TGTGCCAGCAGCAACGGCGGGGGGATTTTCTCCTACGAGCAGTACGTC.

V usage is TRBV7-2 and J usage is TRBJ2-5; D is uncertain. Looked up from germline, CDR1 is SGHTA and CDR2 is FQGNSA. Deletions cut 7 bases from V and 5 bases from J, with 8 bases between. There are 11 residues in the CDR3. In DNA form, the CDR3 reads TGTGCCAGCAAGAGTACCGAGACCCAGTACTTC. Its translation: CASKSTETQYF.